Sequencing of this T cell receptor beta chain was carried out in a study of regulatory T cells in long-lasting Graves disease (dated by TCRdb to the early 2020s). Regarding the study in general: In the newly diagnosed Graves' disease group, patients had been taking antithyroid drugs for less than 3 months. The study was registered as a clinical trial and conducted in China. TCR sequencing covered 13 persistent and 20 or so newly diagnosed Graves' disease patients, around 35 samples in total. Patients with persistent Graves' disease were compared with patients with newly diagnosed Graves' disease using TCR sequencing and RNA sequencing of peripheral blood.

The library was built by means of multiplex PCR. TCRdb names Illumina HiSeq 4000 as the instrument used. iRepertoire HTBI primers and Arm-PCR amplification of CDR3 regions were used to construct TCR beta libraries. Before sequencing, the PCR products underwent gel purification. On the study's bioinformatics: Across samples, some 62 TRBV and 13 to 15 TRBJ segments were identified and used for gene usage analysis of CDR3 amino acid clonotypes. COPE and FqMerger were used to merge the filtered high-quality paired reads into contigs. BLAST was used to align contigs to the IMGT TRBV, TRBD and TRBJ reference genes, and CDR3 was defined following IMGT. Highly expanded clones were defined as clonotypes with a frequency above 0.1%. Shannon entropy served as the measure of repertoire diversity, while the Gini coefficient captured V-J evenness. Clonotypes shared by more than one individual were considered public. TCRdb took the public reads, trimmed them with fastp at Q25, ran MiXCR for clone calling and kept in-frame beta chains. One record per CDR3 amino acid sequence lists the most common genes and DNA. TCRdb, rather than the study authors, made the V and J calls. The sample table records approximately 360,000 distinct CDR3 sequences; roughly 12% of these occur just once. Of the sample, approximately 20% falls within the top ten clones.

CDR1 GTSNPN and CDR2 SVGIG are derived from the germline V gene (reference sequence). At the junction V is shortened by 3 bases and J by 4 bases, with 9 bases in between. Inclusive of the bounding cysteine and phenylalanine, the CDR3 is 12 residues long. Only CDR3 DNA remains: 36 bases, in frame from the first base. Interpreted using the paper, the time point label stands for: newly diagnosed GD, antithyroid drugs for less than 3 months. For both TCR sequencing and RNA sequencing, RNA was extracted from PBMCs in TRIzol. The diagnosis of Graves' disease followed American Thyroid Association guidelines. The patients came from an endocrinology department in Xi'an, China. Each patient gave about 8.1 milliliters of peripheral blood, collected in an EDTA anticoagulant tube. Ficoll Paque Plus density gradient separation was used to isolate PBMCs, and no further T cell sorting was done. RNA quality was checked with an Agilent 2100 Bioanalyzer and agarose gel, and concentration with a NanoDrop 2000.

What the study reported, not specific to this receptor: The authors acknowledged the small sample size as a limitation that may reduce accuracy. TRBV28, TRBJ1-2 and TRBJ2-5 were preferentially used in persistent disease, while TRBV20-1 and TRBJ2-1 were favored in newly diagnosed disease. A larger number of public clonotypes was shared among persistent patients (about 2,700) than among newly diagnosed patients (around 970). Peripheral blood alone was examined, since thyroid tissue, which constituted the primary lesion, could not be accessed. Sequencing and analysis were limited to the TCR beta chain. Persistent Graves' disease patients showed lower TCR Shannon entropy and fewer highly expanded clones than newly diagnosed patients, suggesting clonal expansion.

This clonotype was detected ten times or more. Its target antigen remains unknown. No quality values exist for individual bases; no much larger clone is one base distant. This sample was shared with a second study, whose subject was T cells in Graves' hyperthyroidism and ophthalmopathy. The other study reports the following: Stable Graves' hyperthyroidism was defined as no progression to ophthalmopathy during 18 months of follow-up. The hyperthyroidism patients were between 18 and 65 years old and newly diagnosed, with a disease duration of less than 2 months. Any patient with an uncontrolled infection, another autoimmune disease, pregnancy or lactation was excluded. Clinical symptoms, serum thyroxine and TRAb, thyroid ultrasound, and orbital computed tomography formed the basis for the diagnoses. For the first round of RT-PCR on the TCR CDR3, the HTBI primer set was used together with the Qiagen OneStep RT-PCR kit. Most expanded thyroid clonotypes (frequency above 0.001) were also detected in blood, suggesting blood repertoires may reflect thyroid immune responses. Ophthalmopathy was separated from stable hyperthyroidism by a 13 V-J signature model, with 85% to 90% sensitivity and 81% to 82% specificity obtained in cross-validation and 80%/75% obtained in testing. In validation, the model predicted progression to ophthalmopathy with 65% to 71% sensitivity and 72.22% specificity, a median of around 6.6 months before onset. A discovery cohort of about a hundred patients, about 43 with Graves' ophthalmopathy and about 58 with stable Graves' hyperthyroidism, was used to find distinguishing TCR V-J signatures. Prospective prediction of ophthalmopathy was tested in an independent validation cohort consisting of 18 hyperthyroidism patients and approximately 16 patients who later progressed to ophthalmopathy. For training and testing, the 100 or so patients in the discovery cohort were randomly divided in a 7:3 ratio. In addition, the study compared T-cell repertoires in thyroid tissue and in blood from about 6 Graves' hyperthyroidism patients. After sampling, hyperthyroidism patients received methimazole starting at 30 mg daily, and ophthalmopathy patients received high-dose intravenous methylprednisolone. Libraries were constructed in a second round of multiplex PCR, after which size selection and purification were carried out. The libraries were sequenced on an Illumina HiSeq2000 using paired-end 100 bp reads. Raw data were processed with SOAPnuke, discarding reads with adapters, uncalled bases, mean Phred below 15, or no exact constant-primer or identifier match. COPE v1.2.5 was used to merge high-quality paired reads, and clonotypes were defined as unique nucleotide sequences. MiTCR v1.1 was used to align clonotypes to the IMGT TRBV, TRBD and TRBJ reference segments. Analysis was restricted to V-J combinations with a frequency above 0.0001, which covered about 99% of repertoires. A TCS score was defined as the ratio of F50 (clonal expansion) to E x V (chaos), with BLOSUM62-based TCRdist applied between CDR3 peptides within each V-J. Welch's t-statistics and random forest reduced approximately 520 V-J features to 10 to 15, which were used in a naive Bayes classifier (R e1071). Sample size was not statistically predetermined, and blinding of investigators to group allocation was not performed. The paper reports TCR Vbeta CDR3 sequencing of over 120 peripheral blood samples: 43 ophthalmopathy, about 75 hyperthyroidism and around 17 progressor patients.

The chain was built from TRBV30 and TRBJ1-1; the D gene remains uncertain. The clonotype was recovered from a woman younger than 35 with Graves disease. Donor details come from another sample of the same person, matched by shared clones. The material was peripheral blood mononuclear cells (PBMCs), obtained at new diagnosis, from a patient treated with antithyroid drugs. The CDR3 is CAWSHAGTEAFF. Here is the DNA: TGTGCCTGGAGCCACGCGGGCACTGAAGCTTTCTTT.